Below, one TCR beta chain is given with its context. TCR beta rearrangements were amplified from peripheral blood genomic DNA. Rearranged V-D-J TRB sequences were amplified with a mixed TRB-A/B primer pool. TCRdb passed the multiplex PCR reads through MiXCR, listing each CDR3 protein once. The sample lists roughly 6,400 distinct CDR3 sequences, less than 25% occurring once. This record comes from a study of T cell repertoires in aging, cancer and after chemotherapy. Study-level information: Donors were grouped into six age bands spanning 30 or younger through 70 or older. The whole study produced a dataset of several million TCR reads.

The junction had 8 bases not matched to a gene; V was cut back by 10 bases and J by 2 bases. Germline V gene lookup returns CDR1 MDHEN and CDR2 SYDVKM. The CDR3 has 14 amino acids. The rearrangement joins TRBV28 to TRBJ2-3; 8 bases are shared with TRBD2. The sequence was collected from a human donor with a blood cancer. The sequenced sample was blood. CDR3 loop: CATRGGGFTDTQYF. The CDR3 bases are TGTGCCACCCGGGGGGGCGGGTTCACAGATACGCAGTATTTT.